This record concerns one T cell receptor (beta chain) sequence. What it binds is not known. The data were taken from a study of lymphopenia after photon versus proton radiotherapy. The germline gives CDR1 SEHNR, CDR2 FQNEAQ (reference sequence). This CDR3 region has 14 residues. Trimming pared 0 bases from V and 6 bases from J, leaving 9 bases between. The repertoire was sequenced with immunoSEQ multiplex PCR; TCRdb's copy has only in-frame clones and lacks some. This sample has tens of thousands of clones, with approximately 82% found just once. General study points: In patients who died, overall survival fell as post-nadir TCR diversity dropped more.

The receptor was derived from a woman in her seventies with pancreatic cancer. The V and J genes are TRBV7-9 and TRBJ2-1, with a tentative D call TRBD2 (6 bases). Sequences were derived from peripheral blood, sampled from a patient treated with proton-based radiotherapy. CDR3 protein: CASSLAGTFNEQFF. The CDR3 DNA reads TGTGCCAGCAGCTTAGCGGGGACTTTCAATGAGCAGTTCTTC.